The text below deals with one TCR beta chain. Clones were sequenced by immunoSEQ multiplex PCR, and TCRdb holds only the in-frame ones, with some missing. The sample comprises about 120,000 clones, around nine tenths of which are singletons, and roughly 12% rests with the top ten. These data are taken from a study of control samples from healthy donors and cancer patients. The germline V gene has CDR1 SGHDN and CDR2 FVKESK. This CDR3 region has 14 residues. The junction had 4 bases not matched to a gene; V was cut back by 3 bases and J by 7 bases. This clonotype was obtained from a man aged 25 to 45 in good health. The chain couples TRBV14 to TRBJ1-2; 11 positions agree with TRBD1. The source material was blood. The CDR3 DNA is TGTGCCAGCAGCCAGTGGGGGACAGGGGGTGGCTACACCTTC. Its protein is CASSQWGTGGGYTF.